The clone carrying this T cell receptor (beta chain) has ten or more counts. These data originate in a study of regulatory T cells in long-lasting Graves disease. Time point indicated: newly diagnosed GD, antithyroid drugs for less than 3 months. PBMC RNA served as the TCR library source. The authors built TCR beta libraries using iRepertoire HTBI primers and Arm-PCR of CDR3 regions. TCRdb analysed the multiplex PCR reads with MiXCR anew, one entry per CDR3 protein. The sample records roughly 420,000 distinct CDR3 sequences, around a sixth being singletons. The germline CDR1 and CDR2 sequences are MNHEY and SVGEGT. V was trimmed by 2 bases and J by 9 bases, leaving 16 bases between them. The CDR3 length is 15 residues.

The source was peripheral blood mononuclear cells (PBMCs), collected at new diagnosis, from a patient treated with antithyroid drugs. The sequence derives from a female donor with Graves disease. The chain combines TRBV6-2 or TRBV6-3 with TRBJ1-4; a weak D match, TRBD1 (6 bases). CDR3 DNA: TGTGCCAGCAGTTACCTTCCCGGGACATTCCAAAAACTGTTTTTT. Protein: CASSYLPGTFQKLFF.